The 13 T cell receptor beta chains reported below all come from one sample, sequenced in a study of cytomegalovirus exposure and HLA in healthy donors. 13 Jbeta primers and 60 Vbeta primers were used for the PCR. The method was immunoSEQ multiplex PCR; TCRdb's version includes in-frame clones alone and lacks a portion of them. The top ten hold 1% of the sample, which has 170,000 or so clones, about 80% seen once. The sample taken for sequencing was PBMCs. These receptors originate from a woman aged 45-65 years in good health and CMV-seropositive.

In the case of this clone: One end of the junction varies from germline; a read error may be responsible. DNA for the CDR3: TGTTCCAGCAGCTTAGAGCCCTGGGGCAGGGGGCGCAGAGACTATGGCTACACCTTC. It translates to CSSSLEPWGRGRRDYGYTF. The chain has TRBV7-9 and TRBJ1-2; TRBD1 agrees at 8 bases. CDR1 is SEHNR and CDR2 is FQNEAQ in the germline V gene (reference sequence). The CDR3 sequence is 19 residues long.

This chain connects TRBV4-3 to TRBJ2-7, with D tentatively TRBD1 (6 bases). Germline V gene data show CDR1 as LGHNA and CDR2 as YSLEER. Trimming shortened V by 0 bases and J by 3 bases, and 15 bases separated the two germline ends. The CDR3 is 16 residues long. CDR3 amino acids: CASSQDLRQTGYEQYF. CDR3 DNA: TGCGCCAGCAGCCAAGATCTGAGGCAGACAGGCTACGAGCAGTACTTC.

The chain has TRBV28 and TRBJ1-6; D is ambiguous. Germline lookup yields CDR1 MDHEN and CDR2 SYDVKM. The V end lost 6 bases, the J end lost 9 bases, and 12 bases lay between the germline ends. The CDR3 contains 13 residues. CDR3 sequence (DNA): TGTGCCAGCAGCCCAGGCTACGTTTCACCCCTCCACTTT. Protein product: CASSPGYVSPLHF.

The chain joins TRBV10-3 to TRBJ1-2; D call uncertain. The germline V and J ends were trimmed by 4 bases and 0 bases, with 6 bases remaining between them. CDR3 length: 13 amino acids. From germline, CDR1 is ENHRY and CDR2 SYGVKD. The CDR3 DNA is TGTGCCATCAGTGCCAACTCTAACTATGGCTACACCTTC. It yields the protein CAISANSNYGYTF.

J is TRBJ2-2 and V is TRBV7-2; TRBD1 matches at 8 bases. CDR1 and CDR2 (germline): SGHTA, FQGNSA. The CDR3 contains 16 residues. J lost 0 bases, V lost 5 bases, and 5 bases had no gene match. In DNA, the CDR3 is TGTGCCAGCAGCCCCAGGACAGGGACGAACACCGGGGAGCTGTTTTTT. It specifies CASSPRTGTNTGELFF.

V and J are TRBV2 and TRBJ1-3; the match to TRBD1 covers 9 bases. This CDR3 is 13 amino acids long. Trimming cost V 10 bases and J 4 bases; bases outside gene matches: 5. CDR1 is SNHLY, CDR2 FYNNEI, per germline. The CDR3 DNA is TGTGCCACACAGGGGGCTCCGGGAAACACCATATATTTT. It is translated as CATQGAPGNTIYF. The whole variable domain, filled in from reference TRBV2 and TRBJ1-3, reads EPEVTQTPSHQVTQMGQEVILRCVPISNHLYFYWYRQILGQKVEFLVSFYNNEISEKSEIFDDQFSVERPDGSNFTLKIRSTKLEDSAMYFCATQGAPGNTIYFGEGSWLTVV.

The chain is built from TRBV4-3 and TRBJ2-3, with TRBD2 as a possible D gene (5 bases). CDR1 is LGHNA and CDR2 is YSLEER in the germline V gene. V gave up 0 bases and J gave up 0 bases, with 7 bases separating them. CDR3 size: 15 residues. CDR3: CASSQDRTSTDTQYF. The CDR3 bases are TGCGCCAGCAGCCAAGACAGGACTAGCACAGATACGCAGTATTTT.

V usage is TRBV28 and J usage is TRBJ1-2; 8 bases align to TRBD1. Germline V lookup: CDR1 MDHEN, CDR2 SYDVKM. V shed 8 bases and J 8 bases; nucleotides not matched to a gene: 16. The CDR3 sequence is 15 residues long. CDR3 residues: CASGSPLTGESGYTF. In nucleotides, the CDR3 is TGTGCCAGCGGTTCCCCTTTGACAGGGGAAAGCGGCTACACCTTC.

A few counts support this clone. This chain uses TRBV4-3 with TRBJ1-5, with no clear D. The germline V gene has CDR1 LGHNA and CDR2 YSLEER. The V end lost 1 base, the J end lost 6 bases, and 7 bases lay between the germline ends. The CDR3 is 13 residues long. The CDR3 loop reads CASSQGAGQPQHF. CDR3 sequence (DNA): TGCGCCAGCAGCCAAGGGGCCGGTCAGCCCCAGCATTTT.

Only a few counts were recorded for this clone. This rearrangement joins TRBV9 to TRBJ1-2; D gene uncertain. Germline values: CDR1 SGDLS, CDR2 YYNGEE. V was shortened by 4 bases and J by 8 bases, with 12 bases between the two germline ends. CDR3 size: 12 residues. The CDR3 region is CASSQAGGGYTF. For the CDR3, the DNA is TGTGCCAGCAGCCAGGCAGGTGGAGGCTACACCTTC.

Turning to this clone: The junction departs from germline at one end; a sequencing error may be responsible. The rearrangement uses TRBV7-9 and TRBJ2-2; TRBD1 might be the D (6 bases). CDR1 is SEHNR and CDR2 is FQNEAQ in the germline V gene (reference sequence). The CDR3 has 16 amino acids. The CDR3 reads CSSSSYGTLNTGELFF. The DNA for the CDR3 is TGTTCCAGCAGCTCGTACGGGACACTTAACACCGGGGAGCTGTTTTTT. Full variable domain (rest looked up from reference TRBV7-9 and TRBJ2-2): DTGVSQNPRHKITKRGQNVTFRCDPISEHNRLYWYRQTLGQGPEFLTYFQNEAQLEKSRLLSDRFSAERPKGSFSTLEIQRTEQGDSAMYLCSSSSYGTLNTGELFFGEGSRLTVL.

The CDR3 sequence: CASSPQGLSSYNEQFF. The CDR3 nucleotides read TGCGCCAGCAGCCCCCAGGGGCTTAGCTCCTACAATGAGCAGTTCTTC. This chain connects TRBV5-1 to TRBJ2-1; a possible D gene is TRBD1 (6 bases). V gave up 4 bases and J gave up 0 bases, with 14 bases separating them. CDR3 length equals 16 residues. Per the germline V gene, CDR1 is SGHRS and CDR2 is YFSETQ.

The J gene is TRBJ2-3, the V gene TRBV9; perhaps TRBD2 as D (5 bases). Germline assignment: CDR1 SGDLS and CDR2 YYNGEE. This CDR3 region has 15 residues. The V and J ends lost 4 bases and 2 bases respectively, with 14 bases between them. The CDR3 nucleotides are TGTGCCAGCAGCCCGTTGGCGGGTCTCACAGATACGCAGTATTTT. This gives the protein CASSPLAGLTDTQYF.